This is a list of T cell receptor beta chains from one sample in a study of CD8 T cells in Susac syndrome. Each CDR3 protein is one row after TCRdb ran MiXCR on the immunoSEQ multiplex PCR reads. The sample records hundreds of thousands of distinct CDR3 sequences, approximately 85% being singletons. The specimen sequenced was CD8+ T cells from PBMCs. Source of these receptors: a human donor with multiple sclerosis. The CDR3 runs from the conserved cysteine through the conserved F or W.

len,v_gene,CDR3aa
15,TRBV29-1,CSVEDREGRYNEQFF
15,TRBV12-5,CASGLVTGGEDTQYF
15,TRBV27,CASSSSRTGNYEQYF
15,TRBV7-8,CASSIRIGDTDTQYF
16,TRBV24-1,CATSDQDRGNTGELFF
17,TRBV6-5,CASSYEGTGDGKTEAFF
15,TRBV28,CASTLWDRGNQPQHF
12,TRBV27,CASSLQGYEQYF
14,TRBV5-1,CASSPGHRNTEAFF
13,TRBV20-1,CSASIQDDYGYTF
16,TRBV7-6,CASSLGGGRFYNEQFF